The 22 T cell receptor beta chains in this list originate from one sample, sequenced in a study of PD-1 and CTLA-4 blockade in melanoma. The repertoire was sequenced with immunoSEQ multiplex PCR; TCRdb's copy has only in-frame clones and lacks some. The table records roughly 30,000 clones, around 90% of them present only once. The sample here was CD8+ T cells from peripheral blood, taken from a patient given anti-PD-1 treatment. The receptors here all came from a human donor with melanoma.

The chain is built from TRBV12-3 or TRBV12-4 and TRBJ1-5; D possibly corresponds to TRBD1 (6 bases). CDR3 length: 13 residues. The V end lost 7 bases, the J end lost 5 bases, and 12 bases lay between the germline ends. CDR3 DNA: TGTGCCAGCACAACAGGGTGGGATCAGCCCCAGCATTTT. Encoded protein: CASTTGWDQPQHF.

The chain carries TRBV11-2 and TRBJ1-1, with D possibly matching TRBD1 (6 bases). The germline CDR1 and CDR2 sequences are SGHAT and FQNNGV. The CDR3 extends over 17 amino acids. V was shortened by 5 bases and J by 1 base, with 20 bases between the two germline ends. The CDR3 sequence: CASSGQGRTASNTEAFF. CDR3 nucleotide sequence: TGTGCCAGCAGCGGGCAGGGCAGGACAGCTTCGAACACTGAAGCTTTCTTT.

The chain combines TRBV9 with TRBJ2-1; perhaps TRBD2 as D (5 bases). Trimming shortened V by 7 bases and J by 8 bases, and 10 bases separated the two germline ends. Germline V gene lookup returns CDR1 SGDLS and CDR2 YYNGEE. This CDR3 comprises 11 residues. The CDR3 reads CASASSHEQFF. The CDR3 DNA follows: TGTGCCAGCGCTAGCTCCCATGAGCAGTTCTTC.

The CDR3 loop reads CASRPVAGANNEQFF. In DNA, the CDR3 is TGTGCCAGTAGGCCTGTAGCGGGGGCTAACAATGAGCAGTTCTTC. This rearrangement joins TRBV19 to TRBJ2-1; 9 positions agree with TRBD2. The CDR3 extends over 15 amino acids. After removal of 6 bases from V and 5 bases from J, the junction contained 8 bases not matched to a gene. Germline CDR1 reads LNHDA; CDR2 reads SQIVND (reference sequence).

The rearrangement joins TRBV29-1 to TRBJ1-1; weak D call: TRBD1 (6 bases). CDR3 length: 10 residues. The V gene's germline CDR1 is SQVTM and CDR2 ANQGSEA. V lost 5 bases to trimming and J lost 7 bases, with 8 bases between them. In DNA, the CDR3 is TGCAGCGTTTCGGACAGTGAAGCTTTCTTT. Translation gives CSVSDSEAFF.

J is TRBJ1-4 and V is TRBV7-9; D gene unclear. The germline V gene has CDR1 SEHNR and CDR2 FQNEAQ (reference sequence). The CDR3 is 13 amino acids. Trimming took off 3 bases at V and 5 bases at J, with 7 bases between the two ends. CDR3 in DNA: TGTGCCAGCAGCTTCGGCGGGAATGAAAAACTGTTTTTT. Translation gives CASSFGGNEKLFF.

This clone was picked up one time. This sequence joins TRBV9 and TRBJ1-5; the D gene is possibly TRBD1 (5 bases). This CDR3 is 15 amino acids long. Trimming pared 4 bases from V and 1 base from J, leaving 12 bases between. Germline lookup yields CDR1 SGDLS and CDR2 YYNGEE. The CDR3 bases are TGTGCCAGCAGCCCCCGAGGACAAAGCAATCAGCCCCAGCATTTT. This gives the protein CASSPRGQSNQPQHF.

V is TRBV30 and J is TRBJ1-1; D gene ambiguous. CDR3 length equals 11 residues. V lost 1 base, J lost 6 bases, and 6 bases lay in between. The germline V gene has CDR1 GTSNPN and CDR2 SVGIG (reference sequence). CDR3 residues: CAWSDGAEAFF. DNA of the CDR3: TGTGCCTGGAGTGATGGGGCTGAAGCTTTCTTT.

V is TRBV7-8 and J is TRBJ2-1, with a tentative D call TRBD2 (5 bases). With 8 bases removed from V and 8 bases from J, the gap between germline ends came to 19 bases. Looked up from germline, CDR1 is SGHVS and CDR2 is FQNEAQ. The CDR3 is 14 residues long. The CDR3 coding sequence is TGTGCCAGCCGCCTCGGGGTCGGATGGGATGAGCAGTTCTTC. It codes for CASRLGVGWDEQFF.

The table lists this clone with a count of one. The J gene is TRBJ1-1, the V gene TRBV4-1; no reliable D call. The V end was cut by 0 bases, the J end by 5 bases, with 10 bases between. This CDR3 is 14 amino acids long. Looked up from germline, CDR1 is MGHRA and CDR2 is YSYEKL. CDR3 in amino acids: CASSQEVGGTEAFF. Here the CDR3 DNA reads TGCGCCAGCAGCCAAGAGGTGGGAGGGACTGAAGCTTTCTTT.

CDR3 residues: CASAETGYNTEAFF. The CDR3 nucleotides are TGTGCCAGCGCCGAAACAGGCTACAACACTGAAGCTTTCTTT. The rearrangement uses TRBV27 and TRBJ1-1; perhaps TRBD1 as D (5 bases). V lost 8 bases, J lost 2 bases, and 15 bases lay in between. The CDR3 spans 14 residues. Germline lookup yields CDR1 MNHEY and CDR2 SMNVEV (reference sequence).

The chain carries TRBV30 and TRBJ2-5, with no clear D. Per the germline V gene, CDR1 is GTSNPN and CDR2 is SVGIG (reference sequence). The CDR3 runs to 13 residues. The V end lost 3 bases, the J end lost 0 bases, and 8 bases lay between the germline ends. CDR3 in DNA: TGTGCCTGGAGACAGACTTACCAAGAGACCCAGTACTTC. This encodes CAWRQTYQETQYF. Full variable domain (outside the CDR3, taken from reference TRBV30 and TRBJ2-5): SQTIHQWPATLVQPVGSPLSLECTVEGTSNPNLYWYRQAAGRGLQLLFYSVGIGQISSEVPQNLSASRPQDRQFILSSKKLLLSDSGFYLCAWRQTYQETQYFGPGTRLLVL.

The table lists this clone with a count of one. The chain combines TRBV28 with TRBJ2-1; D unresolved. Trimming stripped 5 bases from V and 9 bases from J, with 17 bases between. The CDR3 runs 14 residues. Looked up from germline, CDR1 is MDHEN and CDR2 is SYDVKM. The CDR3, as DNA: TGTGCCAGCAGTAAAAACGACTTAGTCGGTGAGCAGTTCTTC. Its translation: CASSKNDLVGEQFF.

The chain combines TRBV10-3 with TRBJ1-1; 8 bases line up with TRBD1. The CDR3 is 16 amino acids. Germline CDR1 reads ENHRY; CDR2 reads SYGVKD. The V segment lost 0 bases and the J segment 0 bases; nucleotides outside the gene matches: 3. The CDR3 DNA follows: TGTGCCATCAGTGAGTCGTACAGGGGGGTGAACACTGAAGCTTTCTTT. It encodes CAISESYRGVNTEAFF.

The rearrangement uses TRBV7-3 and TRBJ2-6; D may be TRBD1 (6 bases). The CDR3 length is 19 residues. Germline V gene lookup returns CDR1 SGHTA and CDR2 FQGTGA. Deletions cut 3 bases from V and 0 bases from J, with 18 bases between. CDR3 nucleotides: TGTGCCAGCAGCTTTTCCGGGACACTGCCTTTCTCTGGGGCCAACGTCCTGACTTTC. Its protein is CASSFSGTLPFSGANVLTF. Complete variable domain (other parts from reference TRBV7-3 and TRBJ2-6): GAGVSQTPSNKVTEKGKYVELRCDPISGHTALYWYRQSLGQGPEFLIYFQGTGAADDSGLPNDRFFAVRPEGSVSTLKIQRTERGDSAVYLCASSFSGTLPFSGANVLTFGAGSRLTVL.

V usage is TRBV4-1 and J usage is TRBJ1-1; maybe TRBD1 (6 bases). Trimming pared 1 base from V and 2 bases from J, leaving 11 bases between. CDR1 is MGHRA and CDR2 is YSYEKL in the germline V gene. The CDR3 totals 15 residues. The CDR3, as DNA: TGCGCCAGCAGCCAAGGACGGGGGCAAAACACTGAAGCTTTCTTT. The encoded protein is CASSQGRGQNTEAFF.

The chain is built from TRBV27 and TRBJ1-2; 9 bases are shared with TRBD1. CDR3 length: 15 residues. The germline V gene has CDR1 MNHEY and CDR2 SMNVEV (reference sequence). With 3 bases clipped from V and 4 bases from J, the junction kept 6 bases outside the gene matches. This CDR3 is CASSLGQGLIYGYTF. The CDR3 nucleotides are TGTGCCAGCAGTTTGGGACAGGGACTCATCTATGGCTACACCTTC.

The rearrangement joins TRBV6-2 or TRBV6-3 to TRBJ2-7; 9 bases map to TRBD1. This CDR3 contains 14 residues. V lost 6 bases to trimming and J lost 7 bases; unmatched junction nucleotides: 10. CDR1 and CDR2 from the germline V gene are MNHEY and SVGEGT. CDR3 region: CASSPGQGVREQYF. The CDR3 DNA follows: TGTGCCAGCAGCCCGGGACAGGGTGTCAGAGAGCAGTACTTC.

This clone was seen more than once but under ten times. V usage is TRBV5-4 and J usage is TRBJ1-6; D perhaps matches TRBD1 (6 bases). This CDR3 spans 13 amino acids. V dropped 0 bases and J dropped 16 bases, with 14 bases sitting between them. Germline assignment: CDR1 SGHNT and CDR2 YYREEE (reference sequence). The CDR3 bases are TGTGCCAGCAGCTTGGAGACAGGATTCGGTCTCCACTTT. Translated: CASSLETGFGLHF.

The chain carries TRBV13 and TRBJ2-3; no definite D call. The CDR3 extends over 13 amino acids. Germline-derived CDR1 and CDR2 are PRHDT and FYEKMQ (reference sequence). Trimming took off 4 bases at V and 2 bases at J, with 7 bases between the two ends. Here the CDR3 DNA reads TGTGCCAGCAGCTCCCCTATCACAGATACGCAGTATTTT. Residues: CASSSPITDTQYF. The variable domain in full, completed from reference TRBV13 and TRBJ2-3, reads AAGVIQSPRHLIKEKRETATLKCYPIPRHDTVYWYQQGPGQDPQFLISFYEKMQSDKGSIPDRFSAQQFSDYHSELNMSSLELGDSALYFCASSSPITDTQYFGPGTRLTVL.

This clone was counted a single time. The chain has TRBV19 and TRBJ1-2; 9 nucleotides match TRBD1. The CDR3 totals 17 residues. Trimming removed 4 bases from V and 3 bases from J; junction bases left unmatched: 12. CDR1 and CDR2 (germline): LNHDA, SQIVND (reference sequence). CDR3 DNA: TGTGCCAGTAGTAGCGCTTCCCCGGGACAGGGTGACTATGGCTACACCTTC. It encodes CASSSASPGQGDYGYTF.

This sequence joins TRBV6-2 or TRBV6-3 and TRBJ2-1, with 10 bases aligning to TRBD1. Germline CDR1 reads MNHEY; CDR2 reads SVGEGT. The CDR3 sequence is 18 residues long. Losses at the gene ends were 2 bases for V and 3 bases for J; bases not matched to a gene: 10. This chain's CDR3 is CASSYLTRTGGFYNEQFF. DNA of the CDR3: TGTGCCAGCAGTTACCTCACTCGGACAGGGGGTTTCTACAATGAGCAGTTCTTC.